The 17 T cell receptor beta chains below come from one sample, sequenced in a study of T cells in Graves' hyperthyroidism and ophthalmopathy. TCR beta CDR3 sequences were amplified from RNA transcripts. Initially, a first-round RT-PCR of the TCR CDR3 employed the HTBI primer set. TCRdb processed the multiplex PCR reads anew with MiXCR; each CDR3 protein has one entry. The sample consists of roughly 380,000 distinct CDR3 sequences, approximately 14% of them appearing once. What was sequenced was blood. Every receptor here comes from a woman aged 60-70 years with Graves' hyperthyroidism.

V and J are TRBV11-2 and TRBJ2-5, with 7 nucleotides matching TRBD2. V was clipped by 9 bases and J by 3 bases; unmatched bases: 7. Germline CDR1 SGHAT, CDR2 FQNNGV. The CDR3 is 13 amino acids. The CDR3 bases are TGTGCCAGTAGTGTCGGGACTAAAGAGACCCAGTACTTC. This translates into CASSVGTKETQYF.

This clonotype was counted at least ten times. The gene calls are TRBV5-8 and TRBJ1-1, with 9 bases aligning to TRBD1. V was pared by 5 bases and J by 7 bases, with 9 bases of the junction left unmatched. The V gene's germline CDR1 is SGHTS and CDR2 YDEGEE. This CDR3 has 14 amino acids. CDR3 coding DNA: TGTGCCAGCAGAAGGGGACAGGGTGGGATTGAAGCTTTCTTT. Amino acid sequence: CASRRGQGGIEAFF.

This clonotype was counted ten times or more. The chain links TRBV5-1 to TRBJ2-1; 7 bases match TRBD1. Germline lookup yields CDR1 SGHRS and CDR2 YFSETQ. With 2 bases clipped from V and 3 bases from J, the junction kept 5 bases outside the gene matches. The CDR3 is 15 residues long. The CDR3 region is CASSFTGASYNEQFF. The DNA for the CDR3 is TGCGCCAGCAGCTTTACAGGGGCTAGCTACAATGAGCAGTTCTTC. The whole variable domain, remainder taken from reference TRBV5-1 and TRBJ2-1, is KAGVTQTPRYLIKTRGQQVTLSCSPISGHRSVSWYQQTPGQGLQFLFEYFSETQRNKGNFPGRFSGRQFSNSRSEMNVSTLELGDSALYLCASSFTGASYNEQFFGPGTRLTVL.

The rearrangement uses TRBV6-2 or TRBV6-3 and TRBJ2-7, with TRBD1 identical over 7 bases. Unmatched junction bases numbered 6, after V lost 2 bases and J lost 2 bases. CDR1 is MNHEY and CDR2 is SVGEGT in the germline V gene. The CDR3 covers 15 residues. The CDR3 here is CASSYPDRSTYEQYF. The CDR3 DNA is TGTGCCAGCAGTTACCCGGACAGGTCTACCTACGAGCAGTACTTC.

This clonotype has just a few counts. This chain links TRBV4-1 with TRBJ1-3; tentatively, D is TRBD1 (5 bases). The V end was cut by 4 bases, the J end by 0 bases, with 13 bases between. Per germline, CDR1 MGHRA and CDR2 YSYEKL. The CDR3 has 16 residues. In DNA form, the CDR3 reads TGCGCCAGCAGCCCGAGCACAGGCAACTCTGGAAACACCATATATTTT. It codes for CASSPSTGNSGNTIYF.

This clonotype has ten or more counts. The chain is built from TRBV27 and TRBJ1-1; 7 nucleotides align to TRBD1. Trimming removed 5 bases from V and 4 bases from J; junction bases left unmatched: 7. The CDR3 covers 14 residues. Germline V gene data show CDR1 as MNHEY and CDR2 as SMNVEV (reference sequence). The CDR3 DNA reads TGTGCCAGCAGTGACAGGGTTCCCACCACTGAAGCTTTCTTT. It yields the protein CASSDRVPTTEAFF.

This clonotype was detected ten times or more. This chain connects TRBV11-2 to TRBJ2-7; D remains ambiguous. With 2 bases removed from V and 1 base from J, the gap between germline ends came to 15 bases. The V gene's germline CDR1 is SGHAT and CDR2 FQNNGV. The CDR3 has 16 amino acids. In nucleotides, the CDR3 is TGTGCCAGCAGCTTAAGGCCTGCAGGCGCTTCCTACGAGCAGTACTTC. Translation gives CASSLRPAGASYEQYF.

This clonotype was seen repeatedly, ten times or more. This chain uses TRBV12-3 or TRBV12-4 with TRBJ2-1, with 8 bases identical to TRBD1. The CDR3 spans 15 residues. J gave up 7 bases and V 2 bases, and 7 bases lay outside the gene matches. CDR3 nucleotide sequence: TGTGCCAGCAGTTTATGGCAGGGGGCTAGGAATGAGCAGTTCTTC. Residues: CASSLWQGARNEQFF.

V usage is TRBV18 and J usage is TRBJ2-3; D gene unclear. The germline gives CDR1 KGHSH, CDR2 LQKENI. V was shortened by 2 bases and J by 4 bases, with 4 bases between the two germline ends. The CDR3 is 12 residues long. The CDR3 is CASSPVADTQYF. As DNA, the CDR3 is TGTGCCAGCTCACCAGTTGCAGATACGCAGTATTTT. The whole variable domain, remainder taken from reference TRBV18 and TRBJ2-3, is NAGVMQNPRHLVRRRGQEARLRCSPMKGHSHVYWYRQLPEEGLKFMVYLQKENIIDESGMPKERFSAEFPKEGPSILRIQQVVRGDSAAYFCASSPVADTQYFGPGTRLTVL.

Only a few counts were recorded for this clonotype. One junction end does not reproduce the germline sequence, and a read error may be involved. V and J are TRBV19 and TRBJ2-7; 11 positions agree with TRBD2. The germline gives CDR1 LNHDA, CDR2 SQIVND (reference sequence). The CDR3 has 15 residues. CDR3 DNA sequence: TGTGCCAGTAGTAATAGACTAGCGGGACTTTACGAGCAGCACTTC. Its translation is CASSNRLAGLYEQHF.

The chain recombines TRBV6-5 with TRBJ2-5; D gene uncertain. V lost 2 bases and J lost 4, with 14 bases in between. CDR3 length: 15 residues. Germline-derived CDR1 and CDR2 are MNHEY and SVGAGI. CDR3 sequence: CASSYNPNRRETQYF. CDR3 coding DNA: TGTGCCAGCAGTTACAATCCCAACAGACGAGAGACCCAGTACTTC.

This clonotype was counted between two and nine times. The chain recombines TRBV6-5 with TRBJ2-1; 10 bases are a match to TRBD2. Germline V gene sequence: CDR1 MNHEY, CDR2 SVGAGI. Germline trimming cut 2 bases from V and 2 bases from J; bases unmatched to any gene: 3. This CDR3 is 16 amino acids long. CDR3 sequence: CASSYQAGGPYNEQFF. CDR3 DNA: TGTGCCAGCAGTTACCAAGCGGGAGGGCCCTACAATGAGCAGTTCTTC.

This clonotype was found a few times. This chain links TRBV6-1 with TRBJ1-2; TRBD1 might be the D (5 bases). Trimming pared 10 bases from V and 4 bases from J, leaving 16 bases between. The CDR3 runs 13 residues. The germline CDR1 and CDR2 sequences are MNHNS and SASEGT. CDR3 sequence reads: CATVGTTAYGYTF. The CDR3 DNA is TGTGCCACCGTGGGGACGACGGCCTATGGCTACACCTTC.

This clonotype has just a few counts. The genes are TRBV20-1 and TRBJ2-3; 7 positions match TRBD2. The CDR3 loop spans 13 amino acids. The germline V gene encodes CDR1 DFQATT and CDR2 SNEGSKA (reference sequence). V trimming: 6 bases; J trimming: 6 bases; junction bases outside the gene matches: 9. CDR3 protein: CSADGLVSDTQYF. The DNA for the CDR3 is TGCAGTGCGGACGGACTAGTTTCTGATACGCAGTATTTT.

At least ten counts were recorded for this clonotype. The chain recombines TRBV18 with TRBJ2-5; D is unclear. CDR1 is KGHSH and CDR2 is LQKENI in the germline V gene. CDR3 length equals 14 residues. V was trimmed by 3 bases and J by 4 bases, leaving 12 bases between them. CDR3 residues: CASSPVWGRETQYF. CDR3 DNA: TGTGCCAGCTCACCCGTCTGGGGTAGAGAGACCCAGTACTTC.

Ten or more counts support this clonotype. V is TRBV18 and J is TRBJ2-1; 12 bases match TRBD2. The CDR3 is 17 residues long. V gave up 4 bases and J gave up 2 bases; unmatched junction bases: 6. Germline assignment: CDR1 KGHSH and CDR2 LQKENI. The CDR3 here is CASSLSRTSGAYNEQFF. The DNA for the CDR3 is TGTGCCAGCTCACTGTCCCGGACTAGCGGGGCCTACAATGAGCAGTTCTTC.

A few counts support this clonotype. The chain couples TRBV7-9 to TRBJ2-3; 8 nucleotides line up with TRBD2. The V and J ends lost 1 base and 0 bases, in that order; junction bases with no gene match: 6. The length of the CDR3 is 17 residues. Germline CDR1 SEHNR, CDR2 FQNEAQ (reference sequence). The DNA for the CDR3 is TGTGCCAGCAGCTTAGACATAGCGGGGCTTAGCACAGATACGCAGTATTTT. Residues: CASSLDIAGLSTDTQYF.